A single TCR beta chain is shown here with its context. This record belongs to a study of blood T cell repertoires in COVID-19. Only in-frame clones appear in the TCRdb table, and some are missing; sequencing was by immunoSEQ multiplex PCR. The repertoire holds around 430,000 clones, with roughly 89% as singletons. CDR1 SNHLY and CDR2 FYNNEI come from the germline V gene. CDR3 size: 15 residues. Unmatched junction bases numbered 8, after V lost 7 bases and J lost 7 bases. The rearrangement uses TRBV2 and TRBJ2-2; 11 positions match TRBD1. This clonotype originated in a woman aged 50 to 60 who had recovered from COVID-19. The sequencing input was PBMCs or T cells enriched from blood (not recorded which). CDR3 sequence reads: CASIQDRGQGGELFF. Written as DNA, the CDR3 is TGTGCCAGCATCCAGGACAGGGGGCAAGGCGGGGAGCTGTTTTTT.